This T cell receptor beta chain is drawn from a study of identical twins. Study-level results: The study found weaker excess twin sharing in beta out-of-frame sequences.

TCRdb itself ran the 5' RACE reads through MiXCR, one entry per CDR3 protein. The sample shows more than 600,000 distinct CDR3 sequences, 15% to 20% of them seen only once. All donors were healthy Caucasians. Regarding this clonotype: Its specificity is not known. The junction departs from the called germline gene at one end, perhaps through a read error.

The CDR3 totals 17 residues. The sample was also linked to a second study, of T cells expressing NK-cell markers. As reported in that work: No clear determination of HCMV specificity was made for expanded NKG2C+ T cell clones.

The genes are TRBV12-3 or TRBV12-4 and TRBJ2-5; the match to TRBD2 covers 13 bases. Sequences were obtained from PBMCs. The source is a woman aged 18-30 years in good health. CDR3 protein: CARSSALGLAGEETQYF. The DNA of the CDR3 is TGTGCCAGAAGTTCCGCCTTAGGACTAGCGGGGGAGGAGACCCAGTACTTC.